The present T cell receptor (beta chain) was sequenced within a study of human T cells and chemical hapten exposure. This clonotype was recorded many times. In TCRdb, the RACE reads were re-called with MiXCR into one record per CDR3 protein. This sample has 300,000 to 450,000 distinct CDR3 sequences, with approximately 5.1% found just once. The time point denotes: patch test 1, 2 weeks after DPC sensitization. Stated treatment: therapeutic diphenylcyclopropenone sensitization with weekly scalp DPC. This CDR3 is 15 amino acids long. Trimming shortened V by 1 base and J by 0 bases, and 7 bases separated the two germline ends. Germline CDR1 reads SGHAT; CDR2 reads FQNNGV.

The sample here was whole blood, taken in connection with sensitization to the hapten diphenylcyclopropenone (DPC). The TCR originated in a woman aged 50 to 60 with alopecia areata. Some clones in this sample may be carry-over from other donors' samples. The V and J genes are TRBV11-2 and TRBJ2-4; TRBD1 might be the D (5 bases). The CDR3 region has the DNA TGTGCCAGCAGCTTAGCGACAGTAGCCAAAAACATTCAGTACTTC. This sequence encodes CASSLATVAKNIQYF.